A selection of T cell receptor beta chains follows, all from one sample in a study of blood T cell repertoires in COVID-19. The method was immunoSEQ multiplex PCR; TCRdb's version includes in-frame clones alone and lacks a portion of them. The profile shows 200,000 or so clones, roughly four fifths of them singletons. Material: PBMCs or T cells enriched from blood (not recorded which). The receptors originated from a man aged 35-49 years who had recovered from COVID-19. Each CDR3 is given with its conserved first and last residue. The D gene is left open where the match is weak. Where a row states a size, it is once, few, many or the class of an expanded clone; other rows omit it.

d_call | clone_size | j_call | v_call | cdr3_aa | cdr3_nt
TRBD1 | NA | TRBJ1-2 | TRBV6-5 | CASRAGTGDYGYTF | TGTGCCAGCAGAGCAGGGACAGGTGACTATGGCTACACCTTC
TRBD2 | NA | TRBJ2-3 | TRBV29-1 | CSAGLAGLTDTQYF | TGCAGCGCCGGACTAGCGGGGCTCACAGATACGCAGTATTTT
TRBD1 | once | TRBJ1-1 | TRBV10-3 | CAISASTGGAEAFF | TGTGCCATCAGTGCATCGACAGGGGGGGCTGAAGCTTTCTTT
NA | NA | TRBJ1-5 | TRBV28 | CASTTGNQPQHF | TGTGCCAGCACAACAGGCAATCAGCCCCAGCATTTT
TRBD1 | NA | TRBJ1-6 | TRBV11-2 | CASSLWTGVDSPLHF | TGTGCCAGCAGCTTATGGACAGGGGTTGATTCACCCCTCCACTTT
TRBD1 | NA | TRBJ1-5 | TRBV27 | CASSRDRGRPQHF | TGTGCCAGCAGTAGGGACAGGGGGCGGCCCCAGCATTTT
TRBD2 | NA | TRBJ2-1 | TRBV10-3 | CASSGGALRSSYNEQFF | TGTGCCTCTAGCGGGGGGGCCTTGCGCAGCTCCTACAATGAGCAGTTCTTC
NA | few | TRBJ2-5 | TRBV7-9 | CASSLPQGQETQYF | TGTGCCAGCAGCTTACCCCAGGGCCAAGAGACCCAGTACTTC
TRBD1 | NA | TRBJ1-1 | TRBV7-9 | CASSSPGQVYTEAFF | TGTGCCAGCAGCAGCCCGGGACAGGTGTACACTGAAGCTTTCTTT
TRBD1 | NA | TRBJ1-4 | TRBV4-3 | CASSRTGGANEKLFF | TGCGCCAGCAGTCGGACAGGGGGTGCTAATGAAAAACTGTTTTTT
TRBD1 | NA | TRBJ2-7 | TRBV28 | CASSWGQGLKEQYF | TGTGCCAGCAGTTGGGGACAGGGGTTGAAAGAGCAGTACTTC
TRBD1 | NA | TRBJ2-5 | TRBV14 | CASSQIGTGGTETQYF | TGTGCCAGCAGCCAGATTGGGACAGGGGGCACGGAGACCCAGTACTTC
TRBD1 | many | TRBJ2-1 | TRBV6-2/TRBV6-3 | CASSHTGTDNEQFF | TGTGCCAGCAGTCACACAGGGACAGACAATGAGCAGTTCTTC
TRBD2 | NA | TRBJ2-5 | TRBV9 | CASSVGGSGAQETQYF | TGTGCCAGCAGCGTAGGTGGTAGCGGGGCCCAAGAGACCCAGTACTTC
NA | NA | TRBJ1-3 | TRBV10-3 | CATGQGSDSGNTIYF | TGTGCCACGGGGCAGGGGTCAGACTCTGGAAACACCATATATTTT
TRBD1 | NA | TRBJ1-2 | TRBV6-4 | CASSDWVQGLSKSYGYTF | TGTGCCAGCAGTGATTGGGTACAGGGGCTAAGCAAGTCTTATGGCTACACCTTC
TRBD2 | NA | TRBJ2-1 | TRBV30 | CAWTGLAGGEQFF | TGTGCCTGGACAGGACTAGCGGGGGGTGAGCAGTTCTTC
TRBD1 | NA | TRBJ1-4 | TRBV2 | CASSDRAVEKLFF | TGTGCCAGCTCAGACAGGGCAGTCGAAAAACTGTTTTTT
TRBD2 | NA | TRBJ2-1 | TRBV30 | CAWSGLAGPSYNEQFF | TGTGCCTGGAGTGGACTAGCGGGGCCCTCCTACAATGAGCAGTTCTTC
NA | NA | TRBJ1-6 | TRBV11-2 | CASSKLDRNSPLHF | TGTGCCAGCAGTAAACTGGACAGAAATTCACCCCTCCACTTT